The TCR beta chain under discussion was sequenced for a study of blood T cell repertoires in COVID-19. Study-level information: Acute and convalescent COVID-19 samples came from the United States, Italy and Spain. The analysed material was cDNA or gDNA that came from T cells, B-cell-depleted T cells, or PBMCs.

This CDR3 spans 15 amino acids. Germline V gene data show CDR1 as SQVTM and CDR2 as ANQGSEA. The V end lost 7 bases, the J end lost 1 base, and 19 bases lay between the germline ends. Followed longitudinally, the Seattle patients had been enrolled during active infection. Per the original methods: Using reference gene primer amplification, nucleated cell counts were estimated. Generated by immunoSEQ multiplex PCR, the TCRdb table keeps only in-frame clones and is missing some. The D gene and trimming were derived from the DNA, and the V and J assignments and clone size from that table. Of roughly 350,000 clones listed, roughly 90% are singletons.

This TCR was sampled from a woman aged 70 to 79 with COVID-19, enrolled during active disease. Sequencing input: peripheral blood. V and J are TRBV29-1 and TRBJ1-1; D possibly corresponds to TRBD1 (6 bases). The CDR3 protein is CSATPPQGWNTEAFF. CDR3 DNA: TGCAGCGCTACCCCCCCCCAGGGGTGGAACACTGAAGCTTTCTTT.